The 20 T cell receptor beta chains below all came from one sample that was sequenced in a study of cytomegalovirus exposure and HLA in healthy donors. Primers for the PCR totalled 60 Vbeta and 13 Jbeta. Clones were sequenced by immunoSEQ multiplex PCR, and TCRdb holds only the in-frame ones, with some missing. The table has roughly 200,000 clones, 9.5% seen once; the top ten hold less than 1.5%. The sequencing sample was made of PBMCs. Every receptor here comes from a woman in her twenties or thirties in good health and CMV-seropositive.

The genes are TRBV25-1 and TRBJ2-5; 8 positions match TRBD1. J gave up 1 base and V 1 base, and 5 bases lay outside the gene matches. Germline V gene lookup returns CDR1 MGHDK and CDR2 SYGVNS. This CDR3 spans 16 amino acids. In nucleotides, the CDR3 is TGTGCCAGCAGTGAATGGTATACAGGGGGCCAAGAGACCCAGTACTTC. It specifies CASSEWYTGGQETQYF.

This clone has only a few counts. The rearrangement uses TRBV19 and TRBJ2-5; TRBD1 agrees at 11 bases. The assigned J gene may be wrong: the sequence end matches TRBJ2-7 better. This CDR3 has 14 residues. CDR1 is LNHDA, CDR2 SQIVND, per germline (reference sequence). The CDR3 DNA follows: TGTGCCAGTAGTATCGGACAGGGGGCTTACGAGCAGTACTTC. Its translation is CASSIGQGAYEQYF.

This clone turned up a few times. This chain links TRBV4-1 with TRBJ2-5; D is ambiguous. The length of the CDR3 is 13 residues. Trimming took off 1 base at V and 7 bases at J, with 10 bases between the two ends. CDR1 is MGHRA and CDR2 is YSYEKL in the germline V gene. CDR3 DNA: TGCGCCAGCAGCCAAGCGGCTCCGGGGACCCAGTACTTC. Amino acids: CASSQAAPGTQYF.

This clone was counted only a few times. The chain joins TRBV29-1 to TRBJ1-2, with TRBD1 matching 8 bases. Unmatched junction bases numbered 12, after V lost 2 bases and J lost 7 bases. Per the germline V gene, CDR1 is SQVTM and CDR2 is ANQGSEA. This CDR3 spans 15 amino acids. The CDR3 DNA follows: TGCAGCGTTGAAAGGCAGGGGGCGGTACAAGGTGGCTACACCTTC. Its protein is CSVERQGAVQGGYTF.

This clone was detected only a few times. The gene calls are TRBV5-4 and TRBJ1-1; D is unresolved. Trimming pared 4 bases from V and 0 bases from J, leaving 7 bases between. Germline V lookup: CDR1 SGHNT, CDR2 YYREEE (reference sequence). This CDR3 is built from 13 residues. The CDR3 DNA is TGTGCCAGCAGCCGCGTACTGAACACTGAAGCTTTCTTT. Amino acid sequence: CASSRVLNTEAFF. Full variable domain (outside the CDR3, taken from reference TRBV5-4 and TRBJ1-1): ETGVTQSPTHLIKTRGQQVTLRCSSQSGHNTVSWYQQALGQGPQFIFQYYREEENGRGNFPPRFSGLQFPNYSSELNVNALELDDSALYLCASSRVLNTEAFFGQGTRLTVV.

This clone appeared a few times. This sequence joins TRBV2 and TRBJ1-2, with 11 bases identical to TRBD1. V trimming: 6 bases; J trimming: 8 bases; junction bases outside the gene matches: 8. Germline CDR1 is SNHLY and CDR2 is FYNNEI. The CDR3 totals 14 residues. The CDR3 DNA sequence: TGTGCCAGCAGGTCCGGGACAGGGGGTTGGGGCTACACCTTC. Protein product: CASRSGTGGWGYTF.

The chain couples TRBV5-5 to TRBJ2-2; D is unclear. The length of the CDR3 is 16 residues. Trimming cost V 0 bases and J 3 bases, with 12 bases left between them. The germline V gene encodes CDR1 SGHKS and CDR2 YYEKEE (reference sequence). This CDR3 reads CASSLDSLLDTGELFF. The CDR3 DNA is TGTGCCAGCAGCTTGGACAGCCTCTTGGACACCGGGGAGCTGTTTTTT.

This clone showed up just a few times. The chain recombines TRBV5-4 with TRBJ1-2, with D hard to call. This CDR3 is 13 amino acids long. From germline, CDR1 is SGHNT and CDR2 YYREEE (reference sequence). Trimming removed 4 bases at V and 5 bases at J, with 12 bases between. The DNA of the CDR3 is TGTGCCAGCAGCCAAATTTCCGGGTATGGCTACACCTTC. It is translated as CASSQISGYGYTF.

A few counts support this clone. V gene TRBV5-8 combines with J gene TRBJ2-7, with 8 bases identical to TRBD2. The J segment lost 1 base and the V segment lost 1 base, leaving 4 bases of the junction unmatched. The CDR3 runs 15 residues. Germline CDR1 and CDR2: SGHTS and YDEGEE. The CDR3 DNA reads as TGTGCCAGCAGCTTGTTCAGCGGGAGTTCCTACGAGCAGTACTTC. Translation: CASSLFSGSSYEQYF.

The chain joins TRBV11-2 to TRBJ2-7, with D tentatively TRBD2 (6 bases). Looked up from germline, CDR1 is SGHAT and CDR2 is FQNNGV. This CDR3 is 12 amino acids long. V lost 1 base and J 8 bases, leaving 9 bases between the germline ends. CDR3 protein: CASSLAGAKQYF. For the CDR3, the DNA is TGTGCCAGCAGCTTAGCGGGAGCCAAGCAGTACTTC.

The rearrangement links TRBV6-1 to TRBJ1-4, with D hard to call. V was trimmed by 7 bases and J by 0 bases, leaving 9 bases between them. The CDR3 is 14 residues long. CDR1 is MNHNS and CDR2 is SASEGT in the germline V gene. CDR3 in amino acids: CASTYTATNEKLFF. CDR3 in DNA: TGTGCCAGCACCTACACAGCAACTAATGAAAAACTGTTTTTT.

The chain carries TRBV5-1 and TRBJ1-5; 8 bases align to TRBD1. This CDR3 spans 15 amino acids. V gave up 0 bases and J gave up 4 bases; unmatched junction bases: 3. Germline assignment: CDR1 SGHRS and CDR2 YFSETQ. The chain's CDR3 is CASSLGTGRNQPQHF. In nucleotides, the CDR3 is TGCGCCAGCAGCTTGGGGACAGGGCGAAATCAGCCCCAGCATTTT.

The chain joins TRBV4-1 to TRBJ2-7; 13 bases line up with TRBD2. CDR1 is MGHRA and CDR2 is YSYEKL in the germline V gene. The length of the CDR3 is 15 residues. The ends lost 2 bases at V and 3 bases at J; junction bases unmatched: 1. In nucleotides, the CDR3 is TGCGCCAGCAGCCAATGGACTAGCGGGAGCTACGAGCAGTACTTC. Protein sequence: CASSQWTSGSYEQYF.

In this sample, this clone turned up a few times. The genes are TRBV11-1 and TRBJ2-5, with 8 bases matching TRBD2. Germline V lookup: CDR1 SGHAT, CDR2 FQDESV (reference sequence). The CDR3 length is 16 residues. V shed 4 bases and J 1 base; nucleotides not matched to a gene: 8. The CDR3 loop is CASSSTAGRGQETQYF. As DNA, the CDR3 is TGTGCCAGCAGCTCAACCGCCGGGAGGGGCCAAGAGACCCAGTACTTC.

Of note for this clone: The same CDR3 can be traced to other DNA sequences in this sample. The chain has TRBV9 and TRBJ1-1, with TRBD1 matching 9 bases. Trimming cost V 3 bases and J 11 bases; bases outside gene matches: 5. Germline V gene lookup returns CDR1 SGDLS and CDR2 YYNGEE. This CDR3 region has 12 residues. The CDR3 nucleotides read TGTGCCAGCAGCGGACCCGACAGGGGGGCTTTCTTT. Translating it yields CASSGPDRGAFF.

This chain links TRBV9 with TRBJ2-7; a possible D gene is TRBD2 (5 bases). Germline V gene sequence: CDR1 SGDLS, CDR2 YYNGEE. V was trimmed by 3 bases and J by 3 bases, leaving 16 bases between them. The CDR3 contains 15 residues. The CDR3 nucleotides read TGTGCCAGCAGCGCAGCGGTTGGACCCTACTACGAGCAGTACTTC. Protein: CASSAAVGPYYEQYF.

The sample holds a few counts of this clone. V gene TRBV6-5 combines with J gene TRBJ2-7, with D perhaps matching TRBD2 (5 bases). Trimming took 5 bases from V and 3 from J, leaving 14 bases between them. CDR3 size: 14 residues. Germline CDR1 is MNHEY and CDR2 is SVGAGI. The CDR3 sequence is CASSPIGGVYEQYF. In DNA form, the CDR3 reads TGTGCCAGCAGTCCGATTGGAGGAGTCTACGAGCAGTACTTC.

The V call is TRBV21-1, the J call TRBJ1-2; the listed D gene, TRBD1, was not tested against the DNA. TRBV21-1 is annotated as a pseudogene. This CDR3 is built from 15 residues. CDR3 protein: CASSKASQGSYGYTF. CDR3 DNA: TGTGCCAGCAGCAAAGCTAGCCAGGGATCCTATGGCTACACCTTC.

This clone has more than one count but fewer than ten. The chain links TRBV7-9 to TRBJ2-3; 10 bases align to TRBD2. Trimming took 3 bases from V and 0 from J; bases not matched to a gene: 6. CDR1 and CDR2 (germline): SEHNR, FQNEAQ (reference sequence). This CDR3 is built from 17 residues. CDR3 DNA: TGTGCCAGCAGCTTTTTAGGACTAGCGGTTAGCACAGATACGCAGTATTTT. It codes for CASSFLGLAVSTDTQYF.

This clone was picked up a small number of times. The CDR3: CASSSSGTGWYGYTF. The CDR3 DNA sequence: TGTGCCAGCAGCTCCTCCGGGACAGGGTGGTACGGCTACACCTTC. The rearrangement links TRBV7-2 to TRBJ1-2, with 9 bases identical to TRBD1. The CDR3 is 15 residues long. Looked up from germline, CDR1 is SGHTA and CDR2 is FQGNSA. The J segment lost 8 bases and the V segment lost 4 bases, leaving 11 bases of the junction unmatched.